The T cell receptor (beta chain) described here comes from a study of blood T cell repertoires in COVID-19 (dated by TCRdb to 2018 to 2021). For the study in its entirety: The collaborator samples originated in the United States, Italy and Spain and spanned the acute and convalescent phases of COVID-19. The material from the prospective study consisted of cDNA or gDNA derived from T cells, B-cell-depleted T cells, or PBMCs. The repertoires were released in a freely available public database meant as a resource for research on the immune response to SARS-CoV-2. The dataset comprised deeply sampled blood TCRbeta repertoires from subjects exposed to, actively infected with, or recovered from COVID-19. Samples came from the ongoing ImmuneRACE study (first 160 participants) plus 1,254 subjects from 6 global collaborators. Where HLA class I and class II types were available, the types were taken from metadata supplied by the sample provider, not from assay-based typing. A de-identified subject ID, COVID-19 status, age in years and sex were almost always included in the sample metadata. Study-wide conclusions, independent of this receptor: The quantity of clinical and demographic metadata differed by source and by participant and was supplied without curation.

The immunoSEQ Assay, a bias-controlled multiplex PCR, was used to amplify TCRbeta CDR3 regions from genomic DNA. On the authors' methods: Nucleated cell counts per sample were estimated from amplification of reference gene primers within the assay. Sequence reads were collapsed and filtered to measure the absolute abundance of every unique TCRbeta CDR3 rearrangement. For each sample, productive Simpson clonality was calculated by taking the square root of Simpson's diversity index across productive rearrangements. Here the immuneACCESS table is served through TCRdb, limited to in-frame sequences with V and J called. Missing clones are a known gap in these copies; in checked studies unresolved V genes cover under half, and the rest lacks a known reason. V and J calls and clone size follow that table, whereas D and trimming were derived from the DNA. The sample table holds 130,000 to 150,000 clones, of which 70% to 90% were seen once. The ten largest clones add up to around 5% of the sample.

Trimming accounts for 2 bases at V and 5 bases at J, while the number of junction bases matched to no gene is 10. The germline V gene yields SGHRS for CDR1 and YFSETQ for CDR2. Spanning cysteine to phenylalanine, the CDR3 consists of 16 amino acids. Only the CDR3 DNA stays, 48 bases, in frame from base 1. Each collaborating institution followed its own protocols to collect whole blood in K2EDTA tubes. For TCRbeta analysis, collaborator samples were shipped as frozen whole blood, as isolated PBMCs, or as DNA extracted from either sample type. For this clone: Its antigen target is currently unknown. No qualities accompany the bases; no much larger clone lies one base away.

The clonotype was recovered from a woman in her 50s with acute or convalescent COVID-19. The chain employs TRBV5-1 and TRBJ1-1, with TRBD1 identical over 9 junction bases. What was sequenced was peripheral blood. Here is the DNA: TGCGCCAGCAGCTTACAAGGACAGGGGAGTGATACTGAAGCTTTCTTT. The encoded protein is CASSLQGQGSDTEAFF. The full variable domain, completed from the reference TRBV5-1 and TRBJ1-1 proteins outside the CDR3, reads KAGVTQTPRYLIKTRGQQVTLSCSPISGHRSVSWYQQTPGQGLQFLFEYFSETQRNKGNFPGRFSGRQFSNSRSEMNVSTLELGDSALYLCASSLQGQGSDTEAFFGQGTRLTVV.